This is a list of T cell receptor beta chains from one sample in a study of a mutant IDH1 vaccine in newly diagnosed glioma. Which antigens these TCRs recognize remains unknown. Sequencing used immunoSEQ multiplex PCR; TCRdb keeps in-frame clones, though not all of them. The table includes under 13,000 clones, approximately 88% detected once. This specimen consisted of PBMCs, obtained from a glioma patient whose treatment included an IDH1 peptide vaccine. These receptors were taken from a woman between 40 and 50 years old with glioma. Some clones in this sample may be carry-over from other donors' samples. Both conserved end residues are part of each CDR3. D genes are given only for firm matches. Rows may omit the clone size; those that give it use once, few, many or a size class.

v_call,clone_size,d_call,j_call,cdr3_aa,cdr3_nt
TRBV27,-,-,TRBJ1-5,CASAGTPSNQPQHF,TGTGCCAGCGCCGGGACACCGAGCAATCAGCCCCAGCATTTT
TRBV19,few,-,TRBJ1-5,CASTIIWGAGQPQHF,TGTGCCAGTACCATTATTTGGGGGGCAGGACAGCCCCAGCATTTT
TRBV27,-,TRBD2,TRBJ2-3,CASSFAVTSGTDTQYF,TGTGCCAGCAGTTTTGCGGTCACTAGCGGCACAGATACGCAGTATTTT
TRBV10-3,-,-,TRBJ2-5,CAISDTGLKTQYF,TGTGCCATCAGTGATACCGGCTTGAAGACCCAGTACTTC
TRBV2,once,-,TRBJ2-7,CASHASASSYEQYF,TGTGCCAGCCACGCTAGCGCCAGCTCCTACGAGCAGTACTTC
TRBV9,-,-,TRBJ2-1,CASSRLDNEQFF,TGTGCCAGCAGCCGACTCGACAATGAGCAGTTCTTC
TRBV2,-,-,TRBJ1-6,CASSDEGTGNSPLHF,TGTGCCAGCAGTGACGAGGGGACGGGCAATTCACCCCTCCACTTT
TRBV11-2,-,TRBD1,TRBJ2-1,CASSHRDRGRNEQFF,TGTGCCAGCAGCCACCGGGACAGGGGGCGCAATGAGCAGTTCTTC
TRBV6-1,few,-,TRBJ1-1,CASSEETQAFF,TGTGCCAGCAGTGAAGAGACCCAGGCTTTCTTT
TRBV7-9,once,-,TRBJ1-6,CASNRASGGGSYNSPLHF,TGTGCCAGCAACCGTGCCAGCGGAGGAGGTTCCTATAATTCACCCCTCCACTTT
TRBV7-9,-,-,TRBJ1-1,CASSLDGHRAVEAFF,TGTGCCAGCAGCTTAGATGGGCACAGGGCGGTTGAAGCTTTCTTT
TRBV5-5,-,-,TRBJ1-6,CASSSLTTVSNSPLHF,TGTGCCAGCAGCTCCCTAACGACAGTTTCTAATTCACCCCTCCACTTT
TRBV7-6,-,-,TRBJ2-6,CASSLDVAPSGANVLTF,TGTGCCAGCAGCTTAGATGTAGCCCCCTCTGGGGCCAACGTCCTGACTTTC
TRBV5-4,-,-,TRBJ1-2,CASSLAGGQGYTF,TGTGCCAGCAGCTTGGCCGGGGGGCAGGGCTACACCTTC
TRBV5-1,few,-,TRBJ1-2,CATREGEGYTF,TGCGCCACCCGGGAGGGTGAGGGCTACACCTTC
TRBV6-1,-,-,TRBJ1-2,CASRPSIIYGYTF,TGTGCCAGCAGACCCAGTATAATCTATGGCTACACCTTC
TRBV6-5,-,-,TRBJ1-1,CASRGVYTEAFF,TGTGCCAGCAGGGGCGTATACACTGAAGCTTTCTTT
TRBV30,-,-,TRBJ1-2,CAWNPGNYGYTF,TGTGCCTGGAATCCAGGGAACTATGGCTACACCTTC
TRBV7-2,-,TRBD1,TRBJ2-7,CASSLQGAGTAYEQYF,TGTGCCAGCAGCTTACAGGGGGCGGGAACAGCCTACGAGCAGTACTTC
TRBV4-1,once,-,TRBJ2-1,CASSQEEHGAYNEQFF,TGCGCCAGCAGCCAAGAAGAACATGGGGCCTACAATGAGCAGTTCTTC
TRBV7-9,-,-,TRBJ2-7,CASSLASRSPGYEQYF,TGTGCCAGCAGCTTGGCCAGCAGGTCCCCGGGTTACGAGCAGTACTTC
TRBV2,-,TRBD2,TRBJ2-7,CASNLASGYEQYF,TGTGCCAGCAATTTGGCTAGCGGCTACGAGCAGTACTTC
TRBV2,once,TRBD1,TRBJ1-5,CASSVGQGGQPQHF,TGTGCCAGCAGTGTGGGACAGGGTGGACAGCCCCAGCATTTT
TRBV6-6,-,-,TRBJ2-7,CASGIGDYEQYF,TGTGCCAGCGGGATCGGAGACTACGAGCAGTACTTC
TRBV2,-,-,TRBJ1-4,CASSAKNKLFF,TGTGCCAGCAGTGCAAAAAACAAACTGTTTTTT
TRBV28,-,-,TRBJ1-1,CATHSRTRGNTEAFF,TGTGCCACCCACAGCCGCACGAGGGGGAACACTGAAGCTTTCTTT
TRBV30,-,-,TRBJ2-3,CAWRDHNTDTQYF,TGTGCCTGGCGGGACCACAACACAGATACGCAGTATTTT
TRBV5-1,-,-,TRBJ2-5,CASSLARGQETQYF,TGCGCCAGCAGCTTGGCTAGGGGGCAAGAGACCCAGTACTTC
TRBV29-1,-,-,TRBJ2-5,CSAPQENQETQYF,TGCAGCGCGCCACAGGAAAACCAAGAGACCCAGTACTTC
TRBV4-3,-,TRBD1,TRBJ2-7,CASSQDRTGRPLYEQYF,TGCGCCAGCAGCCAAGATAGGACAGGGAGGCCCCTCTACGAGCAGTACTTC
TRBV20-1,once,-,TRBJ1-2,CSATLNYGYTF,TGCAGTGCCACCCTTAACTATGGCTACACCTTC
TRBV7-9,-,-,TRBJ2-3,CASSRELSTDTQYF,TGTGCCAGCAGCCGGGAACTTAGCACAGATACGCAGTATTTT
TRBV7-2,-,-,TRBJ2-1,CASRLGTGNEQFF,TGTGCCAGCAGACTAGGGACGGGCAATGAGCAGTTCTTC
TRBV18,-,TRBD1,TRBJ1-2,CASSPPQGANYGYTF,TGTGCCAGCTCACCCCCACAGGGGGCTAACTATGGCTACACCTTC
TRBV13,-,-,TRBJ1-1,CASSLGPGRLNTEAFF,TGTGCCAGCAGCTTAGGACCGGGACGCTTGAACACTGAAGCTTTCTTT
TRBV7-9,-,TRBD2,TRBJ2-1,CASSPTYSGGAYNEQFF,TGTGCCAGCAGCCCGACGTATAGCGGGGGGGCCTACAATGAGCAGTTCTTC
TRBV9,-,TRBD2,TRBJ2-1,CASSTGTSGRRGQFF,TGTGCCAGCAGCACCGGGACTAGCGGGAGACGGGGGCAGTTCTTC
TRBV5-1,-,-,TRBJ2-2,CASSLKSDTGELFF,TGCGCCAGCAGCTTGAAGTCGGACACCGGGGAGCTGTTTTTT